These 29 T cell receptor beta chains came from one sample sequenced in a study of T cell repertoires in ileal Crohn's disease. The assay was immunoSEQ multiplex PCR, and TCRdb's table has in-frame clones only and misses some. The sample consists of about 7,300 clones, roughly 92% of them appearing once. Source material: ileal tissue. The receptors here all came from an adult with Crohn's disease.

This rearrangement joins TRBV11-3 to TRBJ2-3; D possibly corresponds to TRBD2 (6 bases). Trimming left V 1 base short and J 0 bases short, with 8 bases between. CDR3 length: 15 amino acids. The germline gives CDR1 SGHNT, CDR2 YENEEA. The CDR3 reads CASSLGAGSTDTQYF. The CDR3 DNA reads TGTGCCAGCAGCTTAGGGGCGGGGAGCACAGATACGCAGTATTTT.

The V call is TRBV29-1, the J call TRBJ2-1; 9 bases are a match to TRBD2. CDR3 length equals 15 residues. The germline V gene encodes CDR1 SQVTM and CDR2 ANQGSEA. The V gene end was trimmed by 1 base and the J gene end by 3 bases; junction bases not matched to a gene: 4. CDR3 residues: CSVEASGISYNEQFF. DNA for the CDR3: TGCAGCGTTGAAGCTAGCGGGATAAGCTACAATGAGCAGTTCTTC.

The rearrangement uses TRBV2 and TRBJ1-1, with D maybe TRBD1 (6 bases). Germline V gene data show CDR1 as SNHLY and CDR2 as FYNNEI. The CDR3 is made up of 13 amino acids. Trimming stripped 0 bases from V and 5 bases from J, with 7 bases between. This CDR3 reads CASSEAQGTEAFF. CDR3 coding DNA: TGTGCCAGCAGTGAAGCGCAGGGGACTGAAGCTTTCTTT. The full variable domain, completed using reference TRBV2 and TRBJ1-1, is EPEVTQTPSHQVTQMGQEVILRCVPISNHLYFYWYRQILGQKVEFLVSFYNNEISEKSEIFDDQFSVERPDGSNFTLKIRSTKLEDSAMYFCASSEAQGTEAFFGQGTRLTVV.

This clone came up once. Germline is not matched at one junction end, which may reflect a read error. Other DNA sequences in this sample translate to the same CDR3. The CDR3: CASSQQGNTEAFF. The CDR3 DNA is TGTGCCAGCAGCCAACAGGGGAACACTGAGGCTTTCTTT. This sequence joins TRBV6-4 and TRBJ1-1; 7 bases line up with TRBD1. This CDR3 spans 13 amino acids. The germline gives CDR1 MRHNA, CDR2 SNTAGT.

The chain joins TRBV19 to TRBJ2-1, with 7 bases lining up with TRBD2. J was trimmed by 3 bases and V by 3 bases; bases with no gene match: 5. The CDR3 extends over 15 amino acids. Germline-derived CDR1 and CDR2 are LNHDA and SQIVND (reference sequence). CDR3 protein: CASSIGGRDYNEQFF. The CDR3 region has the DNA TGTGCCAGTAGTATCGGGGGGAGGGACTACAATGAGCAGTTCTTC.

This sequence joins TRBV6-1 and TRBJ2-1; 14 nucleotides align to TRBD2. In germline, CDR1 is MNHNS, CDR2 SASEGT. With V trimmed by 8 bases and J by 10 bases, 10 bases remained unmatched. This CDR3 is 15 amino acids long. The CDR3 here is CASPTTSGRAGEQFF. The CDR3 DNA sequence: TGTGCCAGCCCTACGACTAGCGGGAGGGCCGGCGAGCAGTTCTTC.

In this sample, this clone turned up once. This chain joins TRBV28 and TRBJ2-5; the D is unclear. The J call may be wrong; the DNA end is better matched by TRBJ2-7. The CDR3 spans 12 residues. Germline CDR1 MDHEN, CDR2 SYDVKM. Here the CDR3 reads CASSLLEYEQYF. CDR3 nucleotides: TGTGCCAGCAGTTTATTAGAGTACGAGCAGTACTTC.

V gene TRBV5-1 combines with J gene TRBJ2-3; maybe TRBD2 (7 bases). Germline assignment: CDR1 SGHRS and CDR2 YFSETQ. Trimming shortened V by 6 bases and J by 3 bases, and 11 bases separated the two germline ends. The CDR3 sequence is 13 residues long. The CDR3 nucleotides read TGCGCCAGCATGGGGGGGCCGACAGATACGCAGTATTTT. Encoded protein: CASMGGPTDTQYF.

This clone was observed a single time. The chain joins TRBV15 to TRBJ2-5, with 9 bases that match TRBD2. The CDR3 covers 18 residues. With 0 bases clipped from V and 5 bases from J, the junction kept 13 bases outside the gene matches. Looked up from germline, CDR1 is LNHNV and CDR2 is YYDKDF (reference sequence). The CDR3 DNA is TGTGCCACCAGCAGAGACCTTCAGGTAGCGGGAGCTCGGGAGACCCAGTACTTC. Translating gives CATSRDLQVAGARETQYF. Using reference TRBV15 and TRBJ2-5 for the parts outside the CDR3, the full variable domain is DAMVIQNPRYQVTQFGKPVTLSCSQTLNHNVMYWYQQKSSQAPKLLFHYYDKDFNNEADTPDNFQSRRPNTSFCFLDIRSPGLGDTAMYLCATSRDLQVAGARETQYFGPGTRLLVL.

V usage is TRBV7-9 and J usage is TRBJ2-5; D not resolved. Trimming removed 4 bases from V and 1 base from J, with 16 bases in between. The CDR3 is made up of 16 amino acids. Germline CDR1 reads SEHNR; CDR2 reads FQNEAQ (reference sequence). Here the CDR3 DNA reads TGTGCCAGCAGCTACCTAGTCACCTCTGCCCAAGAGACCCAGTACTTC. Translating gives CASSYLVTSAQETQYF.

This chain uses TRBV7-9 with TRBJ2-1; D is possibly TRBD2 (6 bases). The CDR3 covers 13 residues. V lost 0 bases, J lost 7 bases, and 7 bases lay in between. Germline V CDR1 and CDR2: SEHNR, FQNEAQ (reference sequence). CDR3 nucleotide sequence: TGTGCCAGCAGCTTAGCCCTAGCGAATGAGCAGTTCTTC. It yields the protein CASSLALANEQFF.

V and J are TRBV5-4 and TRBJ2-3; D may be TRBD1 (6 bases). CDR3 length equals 14 residues. Germline CDR1 SGHNT, CDR2 YYREEE (reference sequence). Trimming stripped 6 bases from V and 3 bases from J, with 14 bases between. CDR3 amino acids: CASNAEQGTDTQYF. In nucleotides, the CDR3 is TGTGCCAGCAATGCGGAGCAGGGGACAGATACGCAGTATTTT.

This clone has a handful of counts. This rearrangement joins TRBV5-4 to TRBJ2-1, with D perhaps TRBD2 (6 bases). Trimming pared 4 bases from V and 2 bases from J, leaving 10 bases between. Germline-derived CDR1 and CDR2 are SGHNT and YYREEE (reference sequence). The CDR3 has 14 residues. The CDR3 bases are TGTGCCAGCAGCGGGGAGGTCGCCTACAATGAGCAGTTCTTC. Its protein is CASSGEVAYNEQFF.

The rearrangement uses TRBV5-6 and TRBJ2-2, with D possibly being TRBD1 (5 bases). Germline V lookup: CDR1 SGHDT, CDR2 YYEEEE. The CDR3 sequence is 16 residues long. V lost 4 bases, J lost 4 bases, and 17 bases lay in between. As DNA, the CDR3 is TGTGCCAGCAGCCCTATAGGCCAGGGAAGCACCGGGGAGCTGTTTTTT. Translation gives CASSPIGQGSTGELFF.

The rearrangement links TRBV5-4 to TRBJ2-7; no definite D call. The CDR3 length is 15 residues. V lost 0 bases to trimming and J lost 3 bases, with 13 bases between them. Germline loops: CDR1 SGHNT, CDR2 YYREEE (reference sequence). The CDR3: CASSLVGNAGYEQYF. The CDR3 DNA follows: TGTGCCAGCAGCTTGGTGGGCAATGCCGGCTACGAGCAGTACTTC.

The chain employs TRBV7-9 and TRBJ2-1, with D possibly TRBD2 on 6 matching bases. Germline V gene lookup returns CDR1 SEHNR and CDR2 FQNEAQ (reference sequence). CDR3 length equals 18 residues. V was shortened by 5 bases and J by 5 bases, with 25 bases between the two germline ends. Here the CDR3 reads CASSPLRTREQDDNEQFF. The CDR3 DNA reads as TGTGCCAGCAGCCCCTTAAGGACCCGGGAGCAGGATGACAATGAGCAGTTCTTC. Looking up the rest from reference TRBV7-9 and TRBJ2-1 gives the full variable domain: DTGVSQNPRHKITKRGQNVTFRCDPISEHNRLYWYRQTLGQGPEFLTYFQNEAQLEKSRLLSDRFSAERPKGSFSTLEIQRTEQGDSAMYLCASSPLRTREQDDNEQFFGPGTRLTVL.

The CDR3 region has the DNA TGTGCCACCAGCACCTACAGGGGGCTGGGCAAAAACATTCAGTACTTC. This codes for CATSTYRGLGKNIQYF. This chain uses TRBV15 with TRBJ2-4; TRBD1 matches 9 bases. Per germline, CDR1 LNHNV and CDR2 YYDKDF (reference sequence). This CDR3 has 16 amino acids. J was trimmed by 3 bases and V by 4 bases; bases with no gene match: 7.

The chain recombines TRBV10-3 with TRBJ2-5; D uncertain. The J call is doubtful: the DNA matches TRBJ2-7 better. The germline CDR1 and CDR2 sequences are ENHRY and SYGVKD. The CDR3 sequence is 11 residues long. CDR3 sequence: CAISDTYEQYF. The CDR3 DNA is TGTGCCATCAGTGACACTTACGAGCAGTACTTC.

The chain employs TRBV18 and TRBJ1-6; 10 positions agree with TRBD1. The trim removed 3 bases at V and 5 bases at J, leaving 1 base unmatched. CDR3 length: 15 amino acids. Germline V lookup: CDR1 KGHSH, CDR2 LQKENI. The CDR3 region is CASSPGTGDNSPLHF. CDR3 nucleotide sequence: TGTGCCAGCTCACCCGGGACAGGGGATAATTCACCCCTCCACTTT.

This rearrangement joins TRBV2 to TRBJ1-1; D unclear. Trimming removed 5 bases from V and 3 bases from J, with 10 bases in between. CDR3 length: 13 amino acids. CDR1 is SNHLY and CDR2 is FYNNEI in the germline V gene. The CDR3 bases are TGTGCCAGCAGTCCCGAGGCGGACACTGAAGCTTTCTTT. It is translated as CASSPEADTEAFF. Combining the CDR3 with reference TRBV2 and TRBJ1-1 gives the whole variable domain EPEVTQTPSHQVTQMGQEVILRCVPISNHLYFYWYRQILGQKVEFLVSFYNNEISEKSEIFDDQFSVERPDGSNFTLKIRSTKLEDSAMYFCASSPEADTEAFFGQGTRLTVV.

V usage is TRBV27 and J usage is TRBJ2-3; 7 bases line up with TRBD1. This CDR3 has 15 amino acids. With 1 base clipped from V and 3 bases from J, the junction kept 4 bases outside the gene matches. Germline V gene sequence: CDR1 MNHEY, CDR2 SMNVEV (reference sequence). The CDR3 DNA sequence: TGTGCCAGCAGTTTATACAGGGGCGGGACAGATACGCAGTATTTT. It translates to CASSLYRGGTDTQYF.

The chain combines TRBV5-1 with TRBJ2-7; 8 nucleotides match TRBD1. V gave up 3 bases and J gave up 2 bases; unmatched junction bases: 7. The germline V gene has CDR1 SGHRS and CDR2 YFSETQ. The CDR3 is made up of 15 amino acids. CDR3 bases: TGCGCCAGCAGCTCTGACCCAGGGGGCACCTACGAGCAGTACTTC. Its translation is CASSSDPGGTYEQYF.

This clone was picked up one time. The CDR3 here is CASSMMERTGELFF. CDR3 DNA sequence: TGTGCCAGTAGTATGATGGAGCGCACCGGGGAGCTGTTTTTT. The rearrangement links TRBV19 to TRBJ2-2, with D uncertain. Germline V gene data show CDR1 as LNHDA and CDR2 as SQIVND (reference sequence). Trimming shortened V by 3 bases and J by 4 bases, and 9 bases separated the two germline ends. The CDR3 runs to 14 residues.

J is TRBJ1-2 and V is TRBV5-1; D is unresolved. Trimming removed 4 bases at V and 2 bases at J, with 12 bases between. Looked up from germline, CDR1 is SGHRS and CDR2 is YFSETQ. The CDR3 covers 14 residues. The CDR3 coding sequence is TGCGCCAGCAGCCCCCTCGGTCTCAACTATGGCTACACCTTC. Translating gives CASSPLGLNYGYTF.

The chain joins TRBV5-4 to TRBJ1-5; D perhaps matches TRBD1 (6 bases). From germline, CDR1 is SGHNT and CDR2 YYREEE (reference sequence). V was pared by 3 bases and J by 4 bases, with 8 bases between. The CDR3 totals 13 residues. The CDR3 nucleotides are TGTGCCAGCAGCTGGGACAAAAATCAGCCCCAGCATTTT. As protein: CASSWDKNQPQHF.

This chain links TRBV19 with TRBJ1-1, with 9 bases that match TRBD1. CDR3 length: 13 residues. J was trimmed by 4 bases and V by 8 bases; bases with no gene match: 5. Looked up from germline, CDR1 is LNHDA and CDR2 is SQIVND (reference sequence). The CDR3 loop reads CASLDRGSTEAFF. Here the CDR3 DNA reads TGTGCCAGTCTGGACAGGGGCTCCACTGAAGCTTTCTTT.

The chain combines TRBV5-1 with TRBJ1-2; the D gene is possibly TRBD1 (5 bases). The CDR3 has 13 residues. V was trimmed by 0 bases and J by 2 bases, leaving 5 bases between them. Germline lookup yields CDR1 SGHRS and CDR2 YFSETQ. CDR3 sequence: CASSLGQNYGYTF. The DNA of the CDR3 is TGCGCCAGCAGCTTGGGACAGAACTATGGCTACACCTTC.

The rearrangement links TRBV4-1 to TRBJ2-2; D is undetermined. Germline loops: CDR1 MGHRA, CDR2 YSYEKL. The CDR3 extends over 17 amino acids. V was shortened by 0 bases and J by 2 bases, with 13 bases between the two germline ends. The CDR3 nucleotides read TGCGCCAGCAGCCAAGATAAAGGAACAGTAAACACCGGGGAGCTGTTTTTT. This gives the protein CASSQDKGTVNTGELFF.

The chain uses TRBV18 and TRBJ2-5, with 10 nucleotides matching TRBD2. Germline trimming cut 5 bases from V and 2 bases from J; bases unmatched to any gene: 5. The CDR3 spans 15 residues. The germline V gene encodes CDR1 KGHSH and CDR2 LQKENI. In DNA form, the CDR3 reads TGTGCCAGCTCATCCAGGACTAGCGGACAAGAGACCCAGTACTTC. This gives the protein CASSSRTSGQETQYF.